This is a list of T cell receptor beta chains from one sample in a study of CD8 T cells in ankylosing spondylitis. One entry per CDR3 protein results from TCRdb running MiXCR on the 5' RACE reads. The top ten hold approximately 6% of the sample, which has about 140,000 distinct CDR3 sequences, roughly 30% seen once. The sequenced sample was synovial fluid, either unsorted or a sorted T cell fraction (not recorded which). The receptor set was obtained from a male donor with ankylosing spondylitis. The CDR3 runs from the conserved cysteine through the conserved F or W. A D gene is named only where the DNA matches it firmly. Rows may omit the clone size; those that give it use once, few, many or a size class.

clone size	V gene	D gene	J gene	CDR3 DNA	CDR3 protein
NA	TRBV4-1	NA	TRBJ1-1	TGCGCCAGCAGCCATCTGCTGAGGCCGACCGTTGACACTGAAGCTTTCTTT	CASSHLLRPTVDTEAFF
NA	TRBV18	TRBD1	TRBJ1-1	TGTGCCAGCTCACCAGGCGGGACAGCTGACACTGAAGCTTTCTTT	CASSPGGTADTEAFF
NA	TRBV12-3/TRBV12-4	NA	TRBJ2-1	TGTGCCAGCACCCCCGGGTGGACTAACTATGAGCAGTTCTTC	CASTPGWTNYEQFF
NA	TRBV28	TRBD1	TRBJ1-4	TGTGCCAGCAGCAATCCCAGGGGGCAGCCTAATGAAAAACTGTTTTTT	CASSNPRGQPNEKLFF
NA	TRBV6-1	NA	TRBJ1-2	TGTGCCAGCAGTACGGGACTGTATGGCTACACCTTC	CASSTGLYGYTF
few	TRBV5-1	TRBD1	TRBJ2-2	TGCGCCAGCGCCGGGACAGGGAGCGTCACCGGGGAGCTGTTTTTT	CASAGTGSVTGELFF
NA	TRBV7-2	NA	TRBJ1-4	TGTACCAGCAGCTCCCGCAGGGGTCCTAATGAAAAACTGTTTTTT	CTSSSRRGPNEKLFF
NA	TRBV27	NA	TRBJ2-7	TGTGCCAGCAGTATACAGGTCTTGCCGATCTACGAGCAGTACTTC	CASSIQVLPIYEQYF
NA	TRBV9	NA	TRBJ1-1	TGTGCCAGCAGCGTAGCCCCCGCACAGGGTGGGGCTTTCTTT	CASSVAPAQGGAFF
NA	TRBV6-1	NA	TRBJ2-7	TGTGCCAGCAAACGGGACAAGGGCAACGAGCAGTACTTC	CASKRDKGNEQYF
NA	TRBV30	NA	TRBJ1-3	TGTGCCTGGAGTAAAGGAAACACCATATATTTT	CAWSKGNTIYF
many	TRBV12-3/TRBV12-4	NA	TRBJ2-3	TGTGCCAGCAGTTCCGATTTCCGGTACGGAGATACGCAGTATTTT	CASSSDFRYGDTQYF
NA	TRBV28	NA	TRBJ2-6	TGTGCCAGCAGTTTATGGGGTGATATTGGGGCCAACGTCCTGACTTTC	CASSLWGDIGANVLTF
NA	TRBV6-5	NA	TRBJ1-1	TGTGCCAGCAGTTATTGGAACAGGGTCACTGAAGCTTTCTTT	CASSYWNRVTEAFF
few	TRBV20-1	NA	TRBJ1-1	TGCAGTGCCGAAGGGATCAGGTCTTTGGAGGACACTGAAGCTTTCTTT	CSAEGIRSLEDTEAFF
NA	TRBV12-3/TRBV12-4	NA	TRBJ1-2	TGTGCCAGCAGTTTAGTTGGGAAGAGCTATGGCTACACCTTC	CASSLVGKSYGYTF
NA	TRBV27	NA	TRBJ2-7	TGTGCCAACAGCAGTTTATACAGGGAGATTGGCTACGAGCAGTACTTC	CANSSLYREIGYEQYF
few	TRBV27	TRBD2	TRBJ2-1	TGTGCCAGCAGTTTAACCCTACCCGGACTAGCGGGGTACAATGAGCAGTTCTTC	CASSLTLPGLAGYNEQFF
NA	TRBV28	TRBD2	TRBJ2-1	TGTGCCAGCAATCGGCTAGCGGGAGTCAGCCTATACAATGAGCAGTTCTTC	CASNRLAGVSLYNEQFF
many	TRBV7-9	TRBD2	TRBJ2-1	TGTGCCAGCAGCTTTTTTAGCGGGAGTGGGCACAATGAGCAGTTCTTC	CASSFFSGSGHNEQFF